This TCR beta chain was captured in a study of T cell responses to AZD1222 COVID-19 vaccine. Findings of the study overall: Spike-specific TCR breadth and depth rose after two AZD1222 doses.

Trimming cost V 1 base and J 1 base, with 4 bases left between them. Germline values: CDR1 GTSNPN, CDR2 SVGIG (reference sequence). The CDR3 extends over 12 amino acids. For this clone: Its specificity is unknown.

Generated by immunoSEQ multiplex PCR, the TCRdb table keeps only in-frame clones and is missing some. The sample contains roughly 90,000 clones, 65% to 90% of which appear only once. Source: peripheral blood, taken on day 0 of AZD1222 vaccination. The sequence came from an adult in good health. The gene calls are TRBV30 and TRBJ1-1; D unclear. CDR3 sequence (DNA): TGTGCCTGGAGTGAGGGGAACACTGAAGCTTTCTTT. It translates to CAWSEGNTEAFF.